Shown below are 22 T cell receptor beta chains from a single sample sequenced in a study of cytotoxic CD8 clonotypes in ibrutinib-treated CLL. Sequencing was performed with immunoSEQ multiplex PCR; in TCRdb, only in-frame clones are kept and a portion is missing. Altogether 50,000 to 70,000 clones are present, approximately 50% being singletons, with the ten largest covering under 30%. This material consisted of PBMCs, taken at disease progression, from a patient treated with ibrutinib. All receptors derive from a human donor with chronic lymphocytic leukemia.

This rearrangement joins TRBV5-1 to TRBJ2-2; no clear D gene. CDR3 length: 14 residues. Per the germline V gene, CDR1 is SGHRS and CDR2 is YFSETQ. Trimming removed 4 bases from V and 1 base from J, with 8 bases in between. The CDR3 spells CASSRNLNTGELFF. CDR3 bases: TGCGCCAGCAGCCGAAACCTGAACACCGGGGAGCTGTTTTTT.

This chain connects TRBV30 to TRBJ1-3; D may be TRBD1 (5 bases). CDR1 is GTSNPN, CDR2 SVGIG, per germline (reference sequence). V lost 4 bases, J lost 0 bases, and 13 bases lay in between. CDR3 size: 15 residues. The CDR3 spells CAWTGISLSGNTIYF. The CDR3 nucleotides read TGTGCCTGGACAGGGATTTCACTCTCTGGAAACACCATATATTTT.

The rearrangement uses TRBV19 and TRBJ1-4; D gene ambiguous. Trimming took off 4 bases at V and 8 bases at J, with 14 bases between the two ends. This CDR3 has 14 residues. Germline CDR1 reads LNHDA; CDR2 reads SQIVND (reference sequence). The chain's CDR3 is CASSTRLNGEKLFF. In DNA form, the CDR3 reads TGTGCCAGTAGTACCCGCCTGAATGGGGAAAAACTGTTTTTT.

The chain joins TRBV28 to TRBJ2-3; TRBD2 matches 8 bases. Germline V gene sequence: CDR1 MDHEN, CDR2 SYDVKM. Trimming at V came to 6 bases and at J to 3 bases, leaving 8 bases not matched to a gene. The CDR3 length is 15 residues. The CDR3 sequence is CASRPGTRGTDTQYF. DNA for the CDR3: TGTGCCAGCAGACCTGGGACTAGAGGGACAGATACGCAGTATTTT.

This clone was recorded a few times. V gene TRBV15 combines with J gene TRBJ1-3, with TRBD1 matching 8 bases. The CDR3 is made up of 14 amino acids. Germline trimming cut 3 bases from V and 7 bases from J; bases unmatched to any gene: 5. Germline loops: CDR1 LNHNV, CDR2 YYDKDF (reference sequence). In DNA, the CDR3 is TGTGCCACCAGCAGGAAGGACAGGGCGAACACCATATATTTT. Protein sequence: CATSRKDRANTIYF.

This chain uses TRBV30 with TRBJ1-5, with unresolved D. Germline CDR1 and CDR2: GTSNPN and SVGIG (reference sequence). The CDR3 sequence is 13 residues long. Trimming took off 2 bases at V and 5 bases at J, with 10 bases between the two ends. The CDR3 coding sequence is TGTGCCTGGAGTTATGGGCCCCATCAGCCCCAGCATTTT. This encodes CAWSYGPHQPQHF.

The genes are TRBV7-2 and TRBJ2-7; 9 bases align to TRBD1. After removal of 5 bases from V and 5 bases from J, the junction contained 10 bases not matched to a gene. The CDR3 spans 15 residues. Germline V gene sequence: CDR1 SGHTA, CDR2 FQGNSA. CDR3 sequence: CASSVVGTGYDEQYF. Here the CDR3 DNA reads TGTGCCAGCAGCGTGGTTGGGACAGGGTATGACGAGCAGTACTTC.

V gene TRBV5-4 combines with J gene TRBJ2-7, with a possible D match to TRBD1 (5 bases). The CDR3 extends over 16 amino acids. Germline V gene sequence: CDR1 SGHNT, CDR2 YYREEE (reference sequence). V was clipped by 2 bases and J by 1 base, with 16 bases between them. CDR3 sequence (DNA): TGTGCCAGCAGCTTAGGGGCCCAGGGTGGTTCCTACGAGCAGTACTTC. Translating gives CASSLGAQGGSYEQYF.

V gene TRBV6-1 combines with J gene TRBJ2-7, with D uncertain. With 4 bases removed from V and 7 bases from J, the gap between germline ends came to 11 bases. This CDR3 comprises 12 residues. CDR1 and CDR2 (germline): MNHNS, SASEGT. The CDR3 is CASSVAPREQYF. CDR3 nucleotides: TGTGCCAGCAGTGTAGCCCCGAGGGAGCAGTACTTC.

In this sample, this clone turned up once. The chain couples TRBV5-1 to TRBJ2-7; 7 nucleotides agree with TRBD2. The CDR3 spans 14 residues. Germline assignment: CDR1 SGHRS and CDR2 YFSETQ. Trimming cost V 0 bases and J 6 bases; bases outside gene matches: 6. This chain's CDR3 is CASSLVGGGSEQYF. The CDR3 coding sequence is TGCGCCAGCAGCTTGGTCGGGGGAGGGAGCGAGCAGTACTTC. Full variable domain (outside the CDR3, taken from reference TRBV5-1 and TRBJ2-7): KAGVTQTPRYLIKTRGQQVTLSCSPISGHRSVSWYQQTPGQGLQFLFEYFSETQRNKGNFPGRFSGRQFSNSRSEMNVSTLELGDSALYLCASSLVGGGSEQYFGPGTRLTVT.

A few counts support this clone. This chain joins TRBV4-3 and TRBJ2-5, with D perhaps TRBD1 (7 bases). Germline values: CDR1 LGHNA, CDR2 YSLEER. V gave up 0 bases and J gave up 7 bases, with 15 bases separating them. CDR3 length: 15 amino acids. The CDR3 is CASSQDEGAGLTQYF. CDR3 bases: TGCGCCAGCAGCCAAGATGAGGGGGCGGGGTTGACCCAGTACTTC.

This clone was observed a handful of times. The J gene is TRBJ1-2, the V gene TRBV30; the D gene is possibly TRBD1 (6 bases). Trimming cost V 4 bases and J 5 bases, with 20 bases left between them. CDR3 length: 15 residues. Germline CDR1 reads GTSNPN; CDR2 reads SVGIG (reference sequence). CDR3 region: CAWTRYQGRLYGYTF. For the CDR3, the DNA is TGTGCCTGGACTCGATACCAGGGGAGGTTGTATGGCTACACCTTC. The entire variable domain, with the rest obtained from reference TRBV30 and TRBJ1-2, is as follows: SQTIHQWPATLVQPVGSPLSLECTVEGTSNPNLYWYRQAAGRGLQLLFYSVGIGQISSEVPQNLSASRPQDRQFILSSKKLLLSDSGFYLCAWTRYQGRLYGYTFGSGTRLTVV.

The DNA of the CDR3 is TGTGCCATCAAGCAGGGGGCTGCAGCCGGGGAGCTGTTTTTT. Translating it yields CAIKQGAAAGELFF. The V gene is TRBV10-3, the J gene TRBJ2-2; 8 positions agree with TRBD1. V shed 7 bases, J shed 6 bases, and the junction held 7 bases outside the gene matches. The length of the CDR3 is 14 residues. Germline loops: CDR1 ENHRY, CDR2 SYGVKD.

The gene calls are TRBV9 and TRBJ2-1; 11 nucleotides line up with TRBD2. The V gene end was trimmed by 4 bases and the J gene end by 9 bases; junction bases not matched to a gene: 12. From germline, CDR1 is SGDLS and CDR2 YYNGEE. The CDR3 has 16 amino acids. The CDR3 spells CASSPRGSGGAGEQFF. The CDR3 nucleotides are TGTGCCAGCAGCCCAAGGGGTAGCGGGGGGGCTGGTGAGCAGTTCTTC. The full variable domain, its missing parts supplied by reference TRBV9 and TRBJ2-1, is DSGVTQTPKHLITATGQRVTLRCSPRSGDLSVYWYQQSLDQGLQFLIQYYNGEERAKGNILERFSAQQFPDLHSELNLSSLELGDSALYFCASSPRGSGGAGEQFFGPGTRLTVL.

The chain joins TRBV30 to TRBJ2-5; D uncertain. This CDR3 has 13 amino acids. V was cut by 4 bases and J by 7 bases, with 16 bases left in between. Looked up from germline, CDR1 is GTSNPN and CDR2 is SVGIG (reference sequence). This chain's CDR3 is CAWNMLRATTQYF. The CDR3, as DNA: TGTGCCTGGAACATGCTCCGGGCCACGACCCAGTACTTC.

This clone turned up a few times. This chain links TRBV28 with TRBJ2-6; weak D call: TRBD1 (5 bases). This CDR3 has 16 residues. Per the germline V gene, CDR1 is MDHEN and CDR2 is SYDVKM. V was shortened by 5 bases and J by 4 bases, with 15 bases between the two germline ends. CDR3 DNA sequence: TGTGCCAGCAGTCCTAACCCAGGGAACGGGGCCAACGTCCTGACTTTC. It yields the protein CASSPNPGNGANVLTF.

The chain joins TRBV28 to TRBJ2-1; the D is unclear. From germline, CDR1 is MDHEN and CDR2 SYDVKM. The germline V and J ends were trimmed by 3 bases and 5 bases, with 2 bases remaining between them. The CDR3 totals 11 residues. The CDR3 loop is CASSFHNEQFF. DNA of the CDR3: TGTGCCAGCAGTTTTCACAATGAGCAGTTCTTC.

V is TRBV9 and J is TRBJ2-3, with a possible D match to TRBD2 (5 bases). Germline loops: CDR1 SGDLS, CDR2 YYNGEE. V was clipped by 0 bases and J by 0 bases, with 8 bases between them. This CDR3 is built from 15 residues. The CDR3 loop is CASSVDGVSTDTQYF. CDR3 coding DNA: TGTGCCAGCAGCGTAGACGGGGTTAGCACAGATACGCAGTATTTT.

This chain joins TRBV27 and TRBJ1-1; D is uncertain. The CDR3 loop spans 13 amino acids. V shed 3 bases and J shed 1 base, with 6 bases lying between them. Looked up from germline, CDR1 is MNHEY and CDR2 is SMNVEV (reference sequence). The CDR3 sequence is CASSLAGNTEAFF. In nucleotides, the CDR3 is TGTGCCAGCAGTTTGGCCGGGAACACTGAAGCTTTCTTT.

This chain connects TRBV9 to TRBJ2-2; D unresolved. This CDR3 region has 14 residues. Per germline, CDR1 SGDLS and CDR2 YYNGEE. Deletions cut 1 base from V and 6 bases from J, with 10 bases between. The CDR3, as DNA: TGTGCCAGCAGCGTATATCTTGCATCCGGGGAGCTGTTTTTT. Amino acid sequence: CASSVYLASGELFF.

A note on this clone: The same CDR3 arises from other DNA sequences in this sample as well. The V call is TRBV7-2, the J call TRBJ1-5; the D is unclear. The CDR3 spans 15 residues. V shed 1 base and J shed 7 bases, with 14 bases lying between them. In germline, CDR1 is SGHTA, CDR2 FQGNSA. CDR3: CASSLGAGLGQPQHF. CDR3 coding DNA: TGTGCCAGCAGCTTAGGGGCGGGGTTGGGGCAGCCCCAGCATTTT.

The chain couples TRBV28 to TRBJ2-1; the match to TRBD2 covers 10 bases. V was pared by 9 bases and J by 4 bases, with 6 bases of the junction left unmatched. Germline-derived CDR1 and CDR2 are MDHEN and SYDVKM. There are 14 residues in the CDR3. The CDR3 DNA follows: TGTGCCAGTACGGGAGCGGGGGGGTACAATGAGCAGTTCTTC. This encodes CASTGAGGYNEQFF.